The T cell receptor beta chain under discussion was sequenced for a study of CD8 T cells in Susac syndrome. Overall study: There were Susac syndrome patients who were therapy-naive at blood draw, others on corticosteroids, and others on intravenous immunoglobulin alone.

Roughly 0.45 to 1 ug RNA was reverse transcribed with random hexamers. TCRdb re-called the immunoSEQ multiplex PCR reads through MiXCR, storing one row per CDR3 protein. This table holds about 130,000 distinct CDR3 sequences, 95% found once. Whole-study findings and limits: There were 15 to 20 Susac-specific public clones in total CD8+ repertoires and a few in CD8+ TEMRA repertoires.

Concerning this clonotype itself: Its antigen is unidentified.

The CDR3 is 16 residues long. Trimming cost V 4 bases and J 2 bases, with 17 bases left between them. Germline-derived CDR1 and CDR2 are MGHRA and YSYEKL. TCR beta sequences were obtained from blood CD8+ and CD4+ T cells. Sequenced material: CD8+ T cells from PBMCs. The sequence was collected from a human donor with Susac syndrome. The rearrangement links TRBV4-1 to TRBJ2-5; D might be TRBD1 or TRBD2, each matching 7 bases. CDR3 nucleotides: TGCGCCAGCAGCCCAGGGGGGGGGAATCAGCAAGAGACCCAGTACTTC. Translation gives CASSPGGGNQQETQYF.